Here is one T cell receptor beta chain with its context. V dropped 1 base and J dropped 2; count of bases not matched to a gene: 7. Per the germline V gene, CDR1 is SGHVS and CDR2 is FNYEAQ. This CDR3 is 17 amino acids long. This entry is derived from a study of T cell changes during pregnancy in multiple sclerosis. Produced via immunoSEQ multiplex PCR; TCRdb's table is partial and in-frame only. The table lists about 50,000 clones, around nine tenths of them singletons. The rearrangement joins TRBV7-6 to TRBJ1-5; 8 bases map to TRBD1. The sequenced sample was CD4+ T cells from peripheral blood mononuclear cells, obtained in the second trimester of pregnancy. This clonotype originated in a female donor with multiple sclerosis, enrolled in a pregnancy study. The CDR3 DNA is TGTGCCAGCAGCTTAGGGGCAGGGGGCGCCGGCAATCAGCCCCAGCATTTT. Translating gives CASSLGAGGAGNQPQHF.